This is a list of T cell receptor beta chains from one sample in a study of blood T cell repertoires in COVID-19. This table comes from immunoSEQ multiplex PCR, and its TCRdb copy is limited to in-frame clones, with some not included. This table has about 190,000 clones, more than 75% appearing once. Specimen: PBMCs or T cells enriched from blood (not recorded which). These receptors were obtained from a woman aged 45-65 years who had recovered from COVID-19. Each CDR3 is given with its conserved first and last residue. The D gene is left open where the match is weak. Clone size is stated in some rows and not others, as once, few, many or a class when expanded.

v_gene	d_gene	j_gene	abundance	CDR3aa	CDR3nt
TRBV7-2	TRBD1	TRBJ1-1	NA	CASSPQGAGTEAFF	TGTGCCAGCAGTCCTCAGGGGGCAGGTACTGAAGCTTTCTTT
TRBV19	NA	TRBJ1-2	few	CATLRQGNYGYTF	TGTGCCACACTACGGCAGGGAAACTATGGCTACACCTTC
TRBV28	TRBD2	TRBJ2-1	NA	CASSLSPGLAVYNEQFF	TGTGCCAGCAGTTTATCCCCCGGACTAGCGGTCTACAATGAGCAGTTCTTC
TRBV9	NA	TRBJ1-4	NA	CASSTTSGNFEKLFF	TGTGCCAGCAGCACTACTTCCGGGAACTTTGAAAAACTGTTTTTT
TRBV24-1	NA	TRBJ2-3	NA	CATSDAGEGGTQYF	TGTGCCACCAGTGATGCCGGGGAGGGGGGTACGCAGTATTTT
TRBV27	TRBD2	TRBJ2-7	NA	CASSSLWTSGMGEQYF	TGTGCCAGCAGTTCACTATGGACTAGCGGGATGGGCGAGCAGTACTTC
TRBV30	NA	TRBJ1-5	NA	CAWSASPNQPQHF	TGTGCCTGGAGTGCTTCTCCCAATCAGCCCCAGCATTTT
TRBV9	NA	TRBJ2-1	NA	CASRPAGTHSYNEQFF	TGTGCCAGCAGACCAGCCGGGACTCATTCCTACAATGAGCAGTTCTTC
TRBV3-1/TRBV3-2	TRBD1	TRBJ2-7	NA	CASSLLGPDRGLHEQYF	TGTGCCAGCAGCCTCTTAGGACCCGACAGGGGGCTCCACGAGCAGTACTTC
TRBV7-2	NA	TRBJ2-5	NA	CASSHQGNQETQYF	TGTGCCAGCAGCCATCAGGGTAACCAAGAGACCCAGTACTTC
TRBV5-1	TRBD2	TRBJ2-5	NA	CASSLGLAGGYQETQYF	TGCGCCAGCAGCTTGGGGCTAGCGGGAGGGTACCAAGAGACCCAGTACTTC
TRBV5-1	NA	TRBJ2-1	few	CASSLDSLNEQFF	TGCGCCAGCAGCTTAGACTCGCTCAATGAGCAGTTCTTC
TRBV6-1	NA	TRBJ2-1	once	CASSEPDEQFF	TGTGCCAGCAGTGAACCGGATGAGCAGTTCTTC
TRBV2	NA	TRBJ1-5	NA	CASRQGLNQPQHF	TGTGCCAGCCGCCAGGGACTCAATCAGCCCCAGCATTTT
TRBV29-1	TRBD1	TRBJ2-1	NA	CSVADRVNEQFF	TGCAGCGTTGCGGACAGGGTCAATGAGCAGTTCTTC
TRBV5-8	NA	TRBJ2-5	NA	CASSPRRGGETQYF	TGTGCCAGCAGCCCGAGGAGGGGCGGTGAGACCCAGTACTTC
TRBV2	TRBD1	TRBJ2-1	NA	CASSHRGAWNEQFF	TGTGCCAGCAGTCACAGGGGTGCTTGGAATGAGCAGTTCTTC
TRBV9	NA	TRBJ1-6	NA	CASSPQGGRRVSPLHF	TGTGCCAGCAGCCCGCAGGGCGGCCGCCGGGTTTCACCCCTCCACTTT
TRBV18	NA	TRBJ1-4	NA	CASSPQTANEKLFF	TGTGCCAGCTCACCGCAGACAGCTAATGAAAAACTGTTTTTT
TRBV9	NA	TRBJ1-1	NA	CASSVGADQLNTEAFF	TGTGCCAGCAGCGTAGGGGCAGATCAACTGAACACTGAAGCTTTCTTT
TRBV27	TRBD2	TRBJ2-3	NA	CASSSKEKTSAVPQGRAKDTQYF	TGTGCCAGCAGTTCCAAAGAAAAGACTAGCGCCGTGCCGCAAGGCCGGGCTAAAGATACGCAGTATTTT
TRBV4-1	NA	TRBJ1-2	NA	CASSHRTRGNYGYTF	TGCGCCAGCAGCCACAGGACGAGGGGGAACTATGGCTACACCTTC
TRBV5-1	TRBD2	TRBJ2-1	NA	CASSLLGLAGGGKNEQFF	TGCGCCAGCAGCTTGTTGGGACTAGCGGGAGGGGGGAAAAATGAGCAGTTCTTC
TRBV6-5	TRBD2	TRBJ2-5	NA	CASSRGTIQETQYF	TGTGCCAGCAGCCGCGGGACTATTCAAGAGACCCAGTACTTC
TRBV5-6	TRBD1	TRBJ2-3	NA	CASSLVSDGTASTDTQYF	TGTGCCAGCAGCTTGGTATCTGACGGGACAGCTAGCACAGATACGCAGTATTTT